This TCR beta chain was identified during a study of OX40 agonist ivuxolimab in advanced cancers. Looking at the study overall: Cohort: around 79% men, mean age around 60, aged about 23 to 80. Points from the study as a whole: At 0.1 to 3.0 mg/kg and by week 6, clonal expansion occurred in CD4+ and CD8+ blood T cells.

TCRdb keeps only in-frame clones here, not all; method: immunoSEQ multiplex PCR. Of some 98,000 clones listed, around nine tenths are singletons. As concerns this clone: Its antigen is not identified.

V was trimmed by 6 bases and J by 1 base, leaving 11 bases between them. CDR3 size: 14 residues. CDR1 is MNHEY and CDR2 is SVGAGI in the germline V gene. With baseline, cycle 4 day 1, and cycle 7 day 1 as timepoints, blood was sampled. This clonotype originated in an adult with an advanced solid tumor such as melanoma, head and neck, liver or kidney cancer. This sequence joins TRBV6-5 and TRBJ2-3; D might be TRBD2 (6 bases). The sample here was CD4+ or CD8+ T cells sorted from blood, taken in a trial of the OX40 agonist ivuxolimab. CDR3 nucleotides: TGTGCCAGCAGCCGGGGACTGCGCACAGATACGCAGTATTTT. It specifies CASSRGLRTDTQYF.